The clone carrying this T cell receptor beta chain was seen ten or more times. The target antigen is unknown. The sample comes from a study of early T cells in non-severe SARS-CoV-2 infection. The overall study: Bulk RNA isolated from unsorted whole blood underwent sequencing; chains were not paired.

The CDR3 sequence is 16 residues long. Per germline, CDR1 SGHVS and CDR2 FQNEAQ. J lost 6 bases, V lost 5 bases, and 10 bases had no gene match. Individual cDNA molecules carried attached unique molecular identifiers. Each CDR3 protein is one row after TCRdb ran MiXCR on the 5' RACE reads. Of tens of thousands of distinct CDR3 sequences in the sample, about 5.7% are singletons; the top ten hold 5% to 5.5%. Study-wide results and limits: Anti-spike CD8 specificities were favored by VDJdb matching, whose results missed private and CD4 specificities.

This chain uses TRBV7-8 with TRBJ2-7, with 13 bases identical to TRBD2. The sequenced sample consisted of whole blood. The receptor was derived from an adult who was a healthcare worker with PCR-confirmed SARS-CoV-2 infection or an uninfected control (not recorded which). The CDR3: CASSLLAGGPPAEQYF. The CDR3 DNA sequence: TGTGCCAGCAGCCTACTAGCGGGAGGGCCCCCCGCCGAGCAGTACTTC. The variable domain in full, with the rest retrieved from reference TRBV7-8 and TRBJ2-7, is GAGVSQSPRYKVAKRGQDVALRCDPISGHVSLFWYQQALGQGPEFLTYFQNEAQLDKSGLPSDRFFAERPEGSVSTLKIQRTQQEDSAVYLCASSLLAGGPPAEQYFGPGTRLTVT.